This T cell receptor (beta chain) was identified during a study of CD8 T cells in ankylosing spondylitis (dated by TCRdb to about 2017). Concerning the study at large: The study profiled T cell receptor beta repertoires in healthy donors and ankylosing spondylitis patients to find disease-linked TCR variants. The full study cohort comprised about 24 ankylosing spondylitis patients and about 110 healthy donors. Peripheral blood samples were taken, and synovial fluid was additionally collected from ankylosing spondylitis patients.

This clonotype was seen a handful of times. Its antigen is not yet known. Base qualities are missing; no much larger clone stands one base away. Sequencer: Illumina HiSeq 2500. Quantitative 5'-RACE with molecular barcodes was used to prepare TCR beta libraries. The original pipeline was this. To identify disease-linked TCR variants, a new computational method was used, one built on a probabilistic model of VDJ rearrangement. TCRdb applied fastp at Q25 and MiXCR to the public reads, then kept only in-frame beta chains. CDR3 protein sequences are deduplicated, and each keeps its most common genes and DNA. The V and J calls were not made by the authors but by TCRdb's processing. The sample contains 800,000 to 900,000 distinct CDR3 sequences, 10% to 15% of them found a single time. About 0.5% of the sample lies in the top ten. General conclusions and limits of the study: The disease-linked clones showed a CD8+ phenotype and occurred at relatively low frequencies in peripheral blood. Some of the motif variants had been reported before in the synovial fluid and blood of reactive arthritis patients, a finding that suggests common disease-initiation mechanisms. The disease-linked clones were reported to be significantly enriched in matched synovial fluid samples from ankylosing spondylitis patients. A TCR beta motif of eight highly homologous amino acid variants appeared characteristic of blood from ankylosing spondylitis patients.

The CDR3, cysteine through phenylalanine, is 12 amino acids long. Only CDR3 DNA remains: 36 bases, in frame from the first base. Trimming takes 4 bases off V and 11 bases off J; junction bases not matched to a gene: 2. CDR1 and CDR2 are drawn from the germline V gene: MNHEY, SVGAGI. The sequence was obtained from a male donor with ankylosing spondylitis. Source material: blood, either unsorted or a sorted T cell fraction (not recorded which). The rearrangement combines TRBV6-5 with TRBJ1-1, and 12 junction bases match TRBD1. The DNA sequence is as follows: TGTGCCAGCAGTTGGGGACAGGGGGCGGCTTTCTTT. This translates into CASSWGQGAAFF.